Listed here are 29 T cell receptor beta chains from one sample, sequenced in a study of cytomegalovirus exposure and HLA in healthy donors. Vbeta (60) and Jbeta (13) primers were used in the PCR. The repertoire was sequenced with immunoSEQ multiplex PCR; TCRdb's copy has only in-frame clones and lacks some. Of about 140,000 clones listed, around 84% are singletons. The sample consisted of PBMCs. All receptors come from a boy under 10 years old in good health and CMV-seronegative.

The gene calls are TRBV5-1 and TRBJ2-2, with D unresolved. CDR3 size: 13 residues. Germline V gene sequence: CDR1 SGHRS, CDR2 YFSETQ. Trimming cost V 0 bases and J 4 bases, with 4 bases left between them. This CDR3 is CASSLDGTGELFF. In DNA, the CDR3 is TGCGCCAGCAGCTTGGACGGCACCGGGGAGCTGTTTTTT.

The rearrangement links TRBV7-2 to TRBJ2-5; 7 bases fit TRBD1. CDR3 length: 15 residues. The trim removed 5 bases at V and 5 bases at J, leaving 11 bases unmatched. Per germline, CDR1 SGHTA and CDR2 FQGNSA. In nucleotides, the CDR3 is TGTGCCAGCAGCCCCTACCGGACAGGTTACGAGACCCAGTACTTC. The encoded protein is CASSPYRTGYETQYF.

The chain carries TRBV7-2 and TRBJ2-7; a weak D match, TRBD2 (5 bases). The germline CDR1 and CDR2 sequences are SGHTA and FQGNSA. The CDR3 contains 15 residues. The V end was cut by 1 base, the J end by 0 bases, with 10 bases between. CDR3 region: CASSLVLTSSYEQYF. DNA for the CDR3: TGTGCCAGCAGCTTAGTTTTAACTAGCTCCTACGAGCAGTACTTC.

The chain carries TRBV28 and TRBJ1-2, with D unclear. Per the germline V gene, CDR1 is MDHEN and CDR2 is SYDVKM. CDR3 length: 13 residues. V lost 8 bases and J lost 4, with 14 bases in between. The CDR3 bases are TGTGCCAGCCCTGCTTTGCGGGCCTATGGCTACACCTTC. Translated, it gives CASPALRAYGYTF.

This sequence joins TRBV11-3 and TRBJ2-7; TRBD1 matches 9 bases. The CDR3 totals 14 residues. V dropped 5 bases and J dropped 3; count of bases not matched to a gene: 5. From germline, CDR1 is SGHNT and CDR2 YENEEA. The CDR3 DNA is TGTGCCAGCAGCCCAGGGACAGGGAACTACGAGCAGTACTTC. Its protein product is CASSPGTGNYEQYF.

The chain couples TRBV28 to TRBJ2-3, with D perhaps matching TRBD2 (6 bases). Germline values: CDR1 MDHEN, CDR2 SYDVKM. The CDR3 is 15 amino acids. Trimming stripped 2 bases from V and 7 bases from J, with 16 bases between. In DNA form, the CDR3 reads TGTGCCAGCAGTTTACTGGGAGGCTTGGCTCATACGCAGTATTTT. This sequence encodes CASSLLGGLAHTQYF.

This chain links TRBV28 with TRBJ1-2; 8 bases fit TRBD1. The CDR3 is made up of 14 amino acids. Germline lookup yields CDR1 MDHEN and CDR2 SYDVKM. Trimming removed 6 bases from V and 3 bases from J; junction bases left unmatched: 6. The CDR3, as DNA: TGTGCCAGCAGATGGCCGGGACAGGACTATGGCTACACCTTC. Translated: CASRWPGQDYGYTF.

The chain joins TRBV7-9 to TRBJ2-5; 7 nucleotides match TRBD1. Per germline, CDR1 SEHNR and CDR2 FQNEAQ (reference sequence). This CDR3 has 15 amino acids. V shed 5 bases and J 0 bases; nucleotides not matched to a gene: 6. In DNA, the CDR3 is TGTGCCAGCAGCCCCCGGGACAGCCACCAAGAGACCCAGTACTTC. It encodes CASSPRDSHQETQYF.

This clone was counted between two and nine times. The chain has TRBV5-6 and TRBJ1-5; TRBD1 matches 9 bases. The CDR3 runs 14 residues. Germline CDR1 SGHDT, CDR2 YYEEEE. Unmatched junction bases numbered 6, after V lost 4 bases and J lost 7 bases. The CDR3 sequence is CASSLQGAWQPQHF. In DNA, the CDR3 is TGTGCCAGCAGCCTACAGGGGGCTTGGCAGCCCCAGCATTTT. Together with reference TRBV5-6 and TRBJ1-5, the CDR3 gives the full variable domain: DAGVTQSPTHLIKTRGQQVTLRCSPKSGHDTVSWYQQALGQGPQFIFQYYEEEERQRGNFPDRFSGHQFPNYSSELNVNALLLGDSALYLCASSLQGAWQPQHFGDGTRLSIL.

The chain is built from TRBV7-6 and TRBJ2-1, with 7 bases lining up with TRBD2. CDR3 length: 13 amino acids. Losses at the gene ends were 4 bases for V and 4 bases for J; bases not matched to a gene: 1. In germline, CDR1 is SGHVS, CDR2 FNYEAQ. The CDR3 here is CASSSGLYNEQFF. For the CDR3, the DNA is TGTGCCAGCAGCTCGGGACTATACAATGAGCAGTTCTTC.

V gene TRBV6-5 combines with J gene TRBJ2-5; D is undetermined. The CDR3 covers 14 residues. Germline CDR1 is MNHEY and CDR2 is SVGAGI. Between the trimmed V and J ends, which lost 0 bases and 5 bases, there was a span of 10 bases. The DNA for the CDR3 is TGTGCCAGCAGTTACTCGCGCATTAAGGAGACCCAGTACTTC. Translating gives CASSYSRIKETQYF.

This clone occurred once. The V and J genes are TRBV30 and TRBJ2-1, with 11 bases matching TRBD1. This CDR3 is 15 amino acids long. V lost 2 bases, J lost 9 bases, and 9 bases stayed unmatched. Germline V gene sequence: CDR1 GTSNPN, CDR2 SVGIG (reference sequence). CDR3 DNA: TGTGCCTGGAGTAATCCAGGACAGGGGGCGTCTGAGCAGTTCTTC. Translated: CAWSNPGQGASEQFF.

This chain connects TRBV28 to TRBJ1-2, with D uncertain. The germline V gene has CDR1 MDHEN and CDR2 SYDVKM. The CDR3 length is 15 residues. Trimming took off 5 bases at V and 6 bases at J, with 19 bases between the two ends. This CDR3 is CASSPPLVGGDGYTF. CDR3 DNA sequence: TGTGCCAGCAGTCCGCCCCTCGTCGGCGGGGATGGCTACACCTTC.

The chain links TRBV6-1 to TRBJ1-1; the match to TRBD1 covers 8 bases. The CDR3 has 14 amino acids. After removal of 6 bases from V and 3 bases from J, the junction contained 6 bases not matched to a gene. Germline V gives CDR1 MNHNS, CDR2 SASEGT. The CDR3 spells CASRQGAGDTEAFF. CDR3 coding DNA: TGTGCCAGCAGGCAGGGGGCTGGCGACACTGAAGCTTTCTTT.

The rearrangement links TRBV29-1 to TRBJ2-1; a possible D gene is TRBD1 (6 bases). CDR1 is SQVTM and CDR2 is ANQGSEA in the germline V gene. There are 14 residues in the CDR3. V was pared by 6 bases and J by 9 bases, with 21 bases between. The CDR3 coding sequence is TGCAGCGTGGTAACGGACAGATCTTTCAGTGAGCAGTTCTTC. As protein: CSVVTDRSFSEQFF.

This rearrangement joins TRBV10-3 to TRBJ1-1; tentatively, D is TRBD1 (6 bases). The V gene lost 4 bases and the J gene lost 1 base, with 10 bases spanning the gap. The CDR3 spans 14 residues. In germline, CDR1 is ENHRY, CDR2 SYGVKD. CDR3 in DNA: TGTGCCATCAGTGTAGGACAGCCGAACACTGAAGCTTTCTTT. This encodes CAISVGQPNTEAFF.

The chain joins TRBV7-2 to TRBJ2-3, with D tentatively TRBD2 (5 bases). The CDR3 covers 15 residues. Trimming removed 3 bases from V and 1 base from J, with 11 bases in between. Germline-derived CDR1 and CDR2 are SGHTA and FQGNSA. DNA for the CDR3: TGTGCCAGCAGCTTGGGGAGAATAGGCACAGATACGCAGTATTTT. Residues: CASSLGRIGTDTQYF.

This clone has only one observation. J is TRBJ2-5 and V is TRBV28; no firm D call. From germline, CDR1 is MDHEN and CDR2 SYDVKM. Trimming stripped 2 bases from V and 6 bases from J, with 19 bases between. This CDR3 comprises 16 residues. DNA for the CDR3: TGTGCCAGCAGTTTAATTTTTGGCGAACAGTGGCAGACCCAGTACTTC. Its translation is CASSLIFGEQWQTQYF.

This clone appeared a single time. V is TRBV5-4 and J is TRBJ2-5, with 8 positions matching TRBD1. Germline-derived CDR1 and CDR2 are SGHNT and YYREEE (reference sequence). The CDR3 consists of 17 residues. V shed 0 bases and J 3 bases; nucleotides not matched to a gene: 10. CDR3 bases: TGTGCCAGCAGCTTGGCCGGCAGGGGGCTATCGGAAGAGACCCAGTACTTC. Protein: CASSLAGRGLSEETQYF.

This clone has a single count. The chain combines TRBV11-2 with TRBJ1-2, with D tentatively TRBD1 (5 bases). Trimming took off 3 bases at V and 6 bases at J, with 11 bases between the two ends. There are 13 residues in the CDR3. The germline V gene encodes CDR1 SGHAT and CDR2 FQNNGV. The CDR3 region has the DNA TGTGCCAGCAGCTTGCAGGGAACGGATGGCTACACCTTC. This translates into CASSLQGTDGYTF. Variable domain in full (rest from reference TRBV11-2 and TRBJ1-2): EAGVAQSPRYKIIEKRQSVAFWCNPISGHATLYWYQQILGQGPKLLIQFQNNGVVDDSQLPKDRFSAERLKGVDSTLKIQPAKLEDSAVYLCASSLQGTDGYTFGSGTRLTVV.

The chain carries TRBV5-1 and TRBJ2-2; D call uncertain. Germline V gene lookup returns CDR1 SGHRS and CDR2 YFSETQ. The ends were cut back, 2 bases at V and 6 bases at J, with 8 bases in the middle. The CDR3 has 13 amino acids. CDR3 sequence: CASSLALPGELFF. As DNA, the CDR3 is TGCGCCAGCAGCTTAGCGCTGCCCGGGGAGCTGTTTTTT.

This sequence joins TRBV11-2 and TRBJ2-2; 8 nucleotides line up with TRBD1. CDR1 SGHAT and CDR2 FQNNGV come from the germline V gene. The CDR3 covers 15 residues. J lost 3 bases, V lost 7 bases, and 7 bases had no gene match. The CDR3 reads CASNLPGGDTGELFF. CDR3 sequence (DNA): TGTGCCAGCAATCTTCCAGGGGGCGACACCGGGGAGCTGTTTTTT.

This chain joins TRBV19 and TRBJ2-7, with a tentative D call TRBD1 (7 bases). Germline V gene data show CDR1 as LNHDA and CDR2 as SQIVND (reference sequence). V lost 3 bases and J lost 4, with 13 bases in between. The CDR3 runs to 14 residues. DNA of the CDR3: TGTGCCAGTAGTATGACAGGGACTTCTTACGAGCAGTACTTC. Protein sequence: CASSMTGTSYEQYF.

This rearrangement joins TRBV7-9 to TRBJ2-1; D perhaps matches TRBD1 (6 bases). Germline loops: CDR1 SEHNR, CDR2 FQNEAQ (reference sequence). V was pared by 6 bases and J by 8 bases, with 23 bases between. The CDR3 totals 16 residues. The CDR3 protein is CASRLLGGQTPDEQFF. CDR3 sequence (DNA): TGTGCCAGCAGGTTGCTTGGGGGCCAGACTCCAGATGAGCAGTTCTTC.

The chain links TRBV18 to TRBJ2-3; 7 bases map to TRBD2. CDR1 is KGHSH, CDR2 LQKENI, per germline. CDR3 length: 15 residues. V shed 1 base and J 1 base; nucleotides not matched to a gene: 2. CDR3 amino acids: CASSPLAGRTDTQYF. CDR3 coding DNA: TGTGCCAGCTCACCACTAGCGGGCCGCACAGATACGCAGTATTTT.

This clone was recorded once. V and J are TRBV13 and TRBJ1-4; D gene ambiguous. The CDR3 is made up of 12 amino acids. V gave up 2 bases and J gave up 7 bases, with 5 bases separating them. The germline CDR1 and CDR2 sequences are PRHDT and FYEKMQ (reference sequence). The CDR3 region has the DNA TGTGCCAGCAGCTTAATCGGTGAAAAACTGTTTTTT. This codes for CASSLIGEKLFF.

J is TRBJ2-3 and V is TRBV7-6; D may be TRBD1 (5 bases). The V and J ends lost 5 bases and 0 bases respectively, with 24 bases between them. Germline CDR1 and CDR2: SGHVS and FNYEAQ. This CDR3 is built from 19 residues. CDR3 nucleotides: TGTGCCAGCAGCGAAAGTCAGGGCTGGGCTACCTCTAGCACAGATACGCAGTATTTT. It yields the protein CASSESQGWATSSTDTQYF.

J is TRBJ2-7 and V is TRBV28; D remains ambiguous. The CDR3 length is 13 residues. Germline V gene data show CDR1 as MDHEN and CDR2 as SYDVKM. Trimming removed 2 bases at V and 2 bases at J, with 7 bases between. The CDR3 protein is CASSLLGPYEQYF. DNA of the CDR3: TGTGCCAGCAGTTTACTGGGCCCCTACGAGCAGTACTTC.

The chain links TRBV7-3 to TRBJ2-2; 8 bases are shared with TRBD2. Germline V gene lookup returns CDR1 SGHTA and CDR2 FQGTGA. The CDR3 has 14 residues. With 3 bases clipped from V and 5 bases from J, the junction kept 2 bases outside the gene matches. In DNA, the CDR3 is TGTGCCAGCAGCTTGAGCGGGAGTACCGGGGAGCTGTTTTTT. Translation: CASSLSGSTGELFF.